This T cell receptor (beta chain) was captured in a study of CD8+CD57+ T cells in acquired aplastic anemia (dated by TCRdb to 2017 to 2018). Study-wide context: Extracted DNA from sorted CD4+ and CD8+ cells averaged around 3.2 ug, ranging from 0.2 to 27.4 ug. A CD8+CD57+ expansion meant a frequency higher than the mean frequency seen in healthy subjects. Overall results and qualifications from the work: Between patients and healthy controls, no significant difference in CD8+ Simpson's diversity was found (P=0.060). Roughly 29 CD8+ CDR3 sequences were found to be shared between patients and controls, but these sequences appeared to be highly expressed in patients and within the immunodominant clones of the patients.

About this clonotype itself: The antigen this receptor binds is unknown. A single base separates this from a much larger clone, so it may be a read error.

Reading the germline V gene gives CDR1 MNHEY and CDR2 SVGEGT. The CDR3 contains 16 residues, cysteine and phenylalanine counted. Only the CDR3 DNA is retained, 48 bases long and in frame from the first base. Profiling of TCR beta VDJ combinations and CDR3 sequences used genomic DNA as the template. TCR repertoire sequencing was run on an Illumina HiSeq 2000. Per the authors' processing: TRBV/TRBJ rearrangement plots, CDR3 size and DJ length profiles, and Simpson's diversity index were used to evaluate the repertoires. The most abundant DNA sequence in the deep sequencing data was taken as the immunodominant clone. CDR3 amino acid sequences were checked for sharing across subjects and were also compared against the VDJdb database and published repertoires. Using fastp at Q25 and MiXCR, TCRdb reprocessed the public reads and kept productive beta chains. Each entry merges the rows of one CDR3 protein and shows their most common DNA and genes. TCRdb's processing, not the authors', yielded these V and J calls. The sample table lists roughly 160,000 distinct CDR3 sequences, 45% to 55% of them with a count of one. The ten largest account for approximately 2.8% of the sample.

Patients chosen for sequencing had shown expansion of CD8+CD57+ cells by flow cytometry. All patients had severe acquired aplastic anemia diagnosed by International Study of Aplastic Anemia and Agranulocytosis and Camitta criteria. No patient had received any therapy when blood was sampled. TCR repertoires of sorted CD4+ and CD8+ blood T cells from severe aplastic anemia patients and healthy subjects were deep-sequenced in the study. Patients were enrolled in the USA under clinicaltrials.gov protocols 00001620, 01623167, 00001397, 00071045, 00081523 and 00961064. Ficoll-Paque density gradient centrifugation was used to isolate peripheral blood mononuclear cells. Before DNA extraction, CD4+ and CD8+ T cells were sorted with FACS or magnetic beads.

The chain couples TRBV6-2 or TRBV6-3 to TRBJ2-5, with 7 central nucleotides matching TRBD2. This receptor was taken from a human donor with aplastic anemia. The sample was sorted CD4+, CD8+, or CD8+CD57+ T cells (not recorded which) from PBMCs. CDR3 reads: CASTPWGRAHQETQHF. The DNA sequence reads TGTGCCAGCACCCCCTGGGGGAGGGCACACCAAGAGACCCAGCACTTC.